The 2 T cell receptor beta chains in this list originate from one sample, sequenced in a study of identifying expanded T cells in peripheral blood. TCRdb's table, derived via immunoSEQ multiplex PCR, lists solely in-frame clones and lacks some. The sample has about 110,000 clones; roughly nine tenths are singletons. The sample consisted of blood. The receptors come from a person aged 18-69 years in good health.

The sample holds a few counts of this clone. The V call is TRBV28, the J call TRBJ1-5; D is uncertain. CDR1 and CDR2 (germline): MDHEN, SYDVKM. Trimming took off 7 bases at V and 1 base at J, with 5 bases between the two ends. CDR3 length: 12 amino acids. In nucleotides, the CDR3 is TGTGCCAGCATCAGCAGCAATCAGCCCCAGCATTTT. Its protein product is CASISSNQPQHF.

V is TRBV21-1 and J is TRBJ2-1; the table's D call of TRBD2 was not tested on the DNA. TRBV21-1 is a pseudogene locus. The CDR3 is made up of 11 amino acids. This CDR3 is CASSTTSEQFF. The CDR3 coding sequence is TGTGCCAGCAGCACTACTAGCGAGCAGTTCTTC.